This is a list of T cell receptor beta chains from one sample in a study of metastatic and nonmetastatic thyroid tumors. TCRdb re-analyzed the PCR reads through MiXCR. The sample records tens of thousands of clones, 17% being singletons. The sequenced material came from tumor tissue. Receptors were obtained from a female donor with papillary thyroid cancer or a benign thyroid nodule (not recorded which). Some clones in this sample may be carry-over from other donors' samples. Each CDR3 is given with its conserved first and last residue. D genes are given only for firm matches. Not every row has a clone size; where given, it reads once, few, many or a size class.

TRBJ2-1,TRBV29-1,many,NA,CSVESRPQRNEQFF,TGCAGCGTTGAAAGTCGCCCTCAGAGGAATGAGCAGTTCTTC
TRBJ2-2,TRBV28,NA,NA,CASLLVVNGELFF,TGTGCCAGCCTACTAGTAGTTAACGGGGAGCTGTTTTTT
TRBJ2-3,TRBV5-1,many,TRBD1,CASSLTTGYKDTQYF,TGCGCCAGCAGCTTGACGACAGGGTATAAAGATACGCAGTATTTT
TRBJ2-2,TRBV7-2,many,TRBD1,CASSRWTGLAGELFF,TGTGCCAGCAGCCGTTGGACAGGATTAGCCGGGGAGCTGTTTTTT
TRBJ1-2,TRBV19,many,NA,CASSPSALYGYTF,TGTGCCAGTAGCCCAAGCGCCTTGTATGGCTACACCTTC
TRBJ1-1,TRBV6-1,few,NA,CASSQGGGQAFF,TGTGCCAGCAGCCAAGGGGGGGGCCAAGCTTTCTTT
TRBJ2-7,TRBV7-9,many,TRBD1,CASSFTGGEQYF,TGTGCCAGCAGTTTCACAGGGGGAGAGCAGTACTTC
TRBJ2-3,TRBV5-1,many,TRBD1,CASSYRDRADTQYF,TGCGCCAGCAGCTACCGGGACAGAGCAGATACGCAGTATTTT
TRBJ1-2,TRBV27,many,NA,CASSLTPGHGYGYTF,TGTGCCAGCAGTTTAACACCGGGACATGGATATGGCTACACCTTC
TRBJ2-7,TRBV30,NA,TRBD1,CACGTGGSHEQYF,TGTGCCTGCGGGACAGGGGGCTCACACGAGCAGTACTTC
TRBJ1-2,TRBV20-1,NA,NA,CSAPESLYGYTF,TGCAGCGCGCCGGAAAGCCTCTATGGCTACACCTTC
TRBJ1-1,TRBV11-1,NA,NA,CASSLSDVGARSASFF,TGTGCCAGCAGCTTGTCCGATGTGGGGGCGCGGTCGGCATCTTTCTTT
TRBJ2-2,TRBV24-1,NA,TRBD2,CATSVSREGSSGEMFF,TGTGCCACCAGTGTTTCTCGGGAGGGCAGCTCCGGGGAGATGTTTTTT
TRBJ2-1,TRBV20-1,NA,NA,CSVQVGNEQFF,TGCAGTGTACAAGTCGGAAATGAGCAGTTCTTC
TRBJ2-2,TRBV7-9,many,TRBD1,CASRQTGSNTGELFF,TGTGCCAGCAGACAGACAGGGTCCAACACCGGGGAGCTGTTTTTT
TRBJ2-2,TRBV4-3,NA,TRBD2,CASSPVGGGPVTGEPFF,TGCGCCAGCAGCCCAGTGGGGGGAGGGCCTGTCACCGGGGAGCCGTTTTTT
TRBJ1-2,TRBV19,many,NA,CASSPDMNYGYTF,TGTGCCAGTAGCCCGGACATGAACTATGGCTACACCTTC
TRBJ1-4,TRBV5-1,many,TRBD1,CASSLTGQGTEKLFF,TGCGCCAGCAGCTTGACCGGACAGGGAACTGAAAAACTGTTTTTT